This TCR beta chain was documented in a study of vaccination and CD4 T cells after COVID-19 (dated by TCRdb to between 2021 and 2024). Concerning the study at large: SARS-CoV-2 positivity had been established in the convalescent patients by nasal swab PCR, and mild disease was recorded in about 9 of these patients and severe disease in one. The time from the second vaccine dose to post-vaccine blood sampling had a median of roughly 70 days and ranged from about 14 to 241 days. Six males and four females were included in the convalescent cohort, with two Hispanic individuals, seven Caucasians, two Asians and one multiracial person represented. The spike-specific CD4+ TCR repertoire was compared before and after mRNA vaccination in over nine COVID-19 convalescent patients and a handful of infection-naive healthy vaccine recipients. Overlapping spike peptide pools from SARS-CoV-2 and from the common cold coronaviruses HCoV-NL63, HCoV-OC43 and HCoV-229E were used as culture stimuli. Control cultures received a CEFX viral epitope pool as the positive control, an HIV-1 Nef peptide pool as the negative control, or no peptide. Participants received two doses of either the Pfizer-BioNTech BNT162b2 vaccine (n=8) or the Moderna mRNA-1273 vaccine (n=2). Post-COVID blood samples were collected from convalescent patients a median of approximately 93 days after diagnosis, with a range of roughly 30 to 170 days. Results and caveats for the whole study, not just this receptor: The number of convalescent patients in the study was relatively small, and the study did not examine early timepoints following natural infection. Among the post-vaccine SARS-CoV-2-reactive clones in convalescent patients, a median 86.3% showed up only after vaccination, which suggests vaccine-specific priming. Of the vaccine-specific clones found in convalescent patients, nearly all (304 of 307) were mono-reactive for SARS-CoV-2 spike instead of being cross-reactive with common cold coronaviruses. The median number of SARS-CoV-2-reactive clonotypes rose from 20 to 25 after infection to a few dozen after vaccination, but the change was not significant.

The intended sense of this specimen's treatment or condition label: roughly 11-day PBMC culture with coronavirus spike peptide pools or control peptides (ViraFEST assay). To expand antigen-specific T cells with peptide pools and then pick out the expanded clonotypes through TCR sequencing, the study relied on the ViraFEST assay. The positive SARS-CoV-2 PCR tests of the convalescent patients were dated from March to December 2020, before the Alpha, Beta and Delta variants emerged in the United States. PBMCs were cultured at roughly 2 million per well in IMDM supplemented with approximately 5% human AB serum and 9 to 10 IU/ml IL-2, with about 11 ug/ml peptide pools added. On days 3 and 7, half of the culture medium was replaced with fresh IL-2-containing medium. CD4+ T cells were isolated after roughly eleven days of culture through negative selection using the EasySep CD4+ T cell isolation kit. Ficoll-Paque Plus gradient centrifugation was used to isolate PBMCs from whole blood, and the isolated PBMCs were then either used fresh or cryopreserved at -140C. Each culture condition was generally run in triplicate wells.

Regarding this clonotype: This receptor's antigen is unknown. Base qualities are not at hand, and no much larger clone is one base apart.

The receptor library was made with PCR. TCR sequencing of DNA from cultured CD4+ T cells used the Oncomine TCR Beta short-read assay at the Johns Hopkins FTIC core. Genomic DNA was extracted from the cultured CD4+ T cells with the QIAamp micro DNA kit. Oncomine TCR Beta libraries made from cultured CD4+ T cells were pooled using unique dual indexes and sequenced on an Illumina iSeq 100. As for the original processing: Non-productive sequences were removed, and CDR3s that did not start with C, did not end with F or W, or were shorter than 7 amino acids were discarded. The MANAFEST web application identified antigen-specific clonotypes by comparing peptide-stimulated wells against reference wells and other culture wells. To be called positive, a clone needed an FDR below 0.05, an odds ratio above 5, and a productive frequency above 0.1% in at least two of three replicate wells. Clonotypes that were significantly expanded in both SARS-CoV-2 spike wells and at least one common cold coronavirus spike condition were defined as cross-reactive. Using R version 3.6.1, CDR3 homology was evaluated through Levenshtein distances (stringdist) along with unrooted phylogenetic trees (ape). TCRdb trimmed public reads at Q25 via fastp, called clones via MiXCR and kept in-frame beta chains. Under each unique CDR3 protein, matching rows form one entry showing the most common genes and DNA. TCRdb, not the authors, supplied the V and J calls. Counted in this sample were about 15,000 distinct CDR3 sequences; approximately 40% of them appeared once. Jointly, the top ten make up 20% to 25% of the sample.

In the germline V gene, CDR1 corresponds to MDHEN and CDR2 to SYDVKM. The CDR3 has 15 amino acids, counting the end cysteine and phenylalanine. Only CDR3 DNA remains: 45 bases, in frame from the first base. Between the V and J ends, shortened by 6 bases and 2 bases respectively, the junction contains 16 bases. Sequenced: cultured CD4+ T cells from blood. The V gene is TRBV28 and the J gene is TRBJ2-5; the D call could be TRBD1 or TRBD2, with each sharing 6 bases. The source is a human donor with COVID-19. The CDR3 in this case is CASSAGGSTQETQYF. The nucleotides read TGTGCCAGCAGCGCCGGGGGCAGTACACAAGAGACCCAGTACTTC.